One and the same sample provided the 15 T cell receptor beta chains below, sequenced in a study of blood T cell repertoires in COVID-19. The assay was immunoSEQ multiplex PCR, and TCRdb's table has in-frame clones only and misses some. The sample includes 150,000 to 200,000 clones, almost 85% of them seen just once. Sequenced input: PBMCs or T cells enriched from blood (not recorded which). These receptors were taken from a man in his fifties or sixties who had recovered from COVID-19.

This clone was observed a few times. The CDR3 region has the DNA TGCGCCAGCAGCCGGGGACAGGGAGAGACCCAGTACTTC. Amino acid sequence: CASSRGQGETQYF. The V gene is TRBV5-1, the J gene TRBJ2-5; 9 positions agree with TRBD1. The CDR3 covers 13 residues. Germline V gene sequence: CDR1 SGHRS, CDR2 YFSETQ. The trim removed 4 bases at V and 4 bases at J, leaving 2 bases unmatched.

The chain links TRBV19 to TRBJ2-1; 10 bases agree with TRBD2. Losses at the gene ends were 5 bases for V and 3 bases for J; bases not matched to a gene: 7. The CDR3 extends over 16 amino acids. The germline gives CDR1 LNHDA, CDR2 SQIVND (reference sequence). The CDR3 loop reads CASSGGWTSGYNEQFF. In nucleotides, the CDR3 is TGTGCCAGTAGTGGGGGTTGGACTAGCGGCTACAATGAGCAGTTCTTC.

The chain carries TRBV28 and TRBJ1-2; D gene uncertain. Between the trimmed V and J ends, which lost 5 bases and 7 bases, there was a span of 20 bases. The CDR3 length is 15 residues. Germline lookup yields CDR1 MDHEN and CDR2 SYDVKM. The CDR3 here is CASSSPRTAGGGYTF. The DNA for the CDR3 is TGTGCCAGCAGTAGCCCCCGGACTGCAGGTGGTGGCTACACCTTC.

This clone was seen a few times. The chain combines TRBV7-6 with TRBJ2-7; no firm D call. Between the trimmed V and J ends, which lost 3 bases and 3 bases, there was a span of 12 bases. Per the germline V gene, CDR1 is SGHVS and CDR2 is FNYEAQ. The CDR3 runs to 14 residues. CDR3 in DNA: TGTGCCAGCAGCTTCCCACGACCGGGCTACGAGCAGTACTTC. It is translated as CASSFPRPGYEQYF.

The chain employs TRBV5-1 and TRBJ2-7, with 16 bases identical to TRBD2. CDR1 SGHRS and CDR2 YFSETQ come from the germline V gene. Trimming removed 2 bases from V and 2 bases from J; junction bases left unmatched: 10. The CDR3 has 19 amino acids. CDR3 nucleotide sequence: TGCGCCAGCAGCTTCAGTCCCGGGACTAGCGGGAGGGCTGCCTACGAGCAGTACTTC. Translated: CASSFSPGTSGRAAYEQYF.

V usage is TRBV27 and J usage is TRBJ2-4, with 9 positions matching TRBD1. The CDR3 covers 17 residues. The junction had 8 bases not matched to a gene; V was cut back by 5 bases and J by 0 bases. Germline assignment: CDR1 MNHEY and CDR2 SMNVEV (reference sequence). CDR3 sequence reads: CASSARTGAVAKNIQYF. DNA of the CDR3: TGTGCCAGCAGTGCCCGGACAGGGGCCGTAGCCAAAAACATTCAGTACTTC.

The chain carries TRBV2 and TRBJ1-6; 7 bases line up with TRBD1. Germline V gives CDR1 SNHLY, CDR2 FYNNEI. CDR3 length: 12 amino acids. Germline trimming cut 3 bases from V and 11 bases from J; bases unmatched to any gene: 1. The CDR3 here is CASSEQGAPLHF. The CDR3 bases are TGTGCCAGCAGTGAGCAGGGGGCACCCCTCCACTTT.

This rearrangement joins TRBV9 to TRBJ2-3; 9 bases agree with TRBD2. There are 17 residues in the CDR3. The trim removed 0 bases at V and 4 bases at J, leaving 9 bases unmatched. From germline, CDR1 is SGDLS and CDR2 YYNGEE. CDR3 region: CASSVDPAGGPSDTQYF. The CDR3 nucleotides read TGTGCCAGCAGCGTAGATCCCGCGGGGGGGCCATCAGATACGCAGTATTTT.

This chain connects TRBV7-6 to TRBJ2-1, with TRBD1 matching 9 bases. Germline V gives CDR1 SGHVS, CDR2 FNYEAQ. The V segment lost 5 bases and the J segment 1 base; nucleotides outside the gene matches: 9. The length of the CDR3 is 17 residues. This CDR3 is CASSGRYRGRSYNEQFF. In nucleotides, the CDR3 is TGTGCCAGCAGCGGCCGTTACAGGGGGCGGTCCTACAATGAGCAGTTCTTC. Combining the CDR3 with reference TRBV7-6 and TRBJ2-1 gives the whole variable domain GAGVSQSPRYKVTKRGQDVALRCDPISGHVSLYWYRQALGQGPEFLTYFNYEAQQDKSGLPNDRFSAERPEGSISTLTIQRTEQRDSAMYRCASSGRYRGRSYNEQFFGPGTRLTVL.

The J gene is TRBJ1-4, the V gene TRBV6-5; D unclear. The CDR3 is 16 residues long. V lost 0 bases, J lost 0 bases, and 8 bases lay in between. Germline CDR1 and CDR2: MNHEY and SVGAGI. CDR3 DNA sequence: TGTGCCAGCAGTTACTCCAGCGGGGCAACTAATGAAAAACTGTTTTTT. Translated, it gives CASSYSSGATNEKLFF.

This clone was counted only a few times. The chain has TRBV2 and TRBJ1-5; 10 nucleotides line up with TRBD1. J was trimmed by 0 bases and V by 6 bases; bases with no gene match: 8. The CDR3 has 17 amino acids. CDR1 is SNHLY and CDR2 is FYNNEI in the germline V gene. In DNA, the CDR3 is TGTGCCAGCAGCCCCGGGACAGGGGTCTTTAGCAATCAGCCCCAGCATTTT. Its protein is CASSPGTGVFSNQPQHF.

This chain links TRBV5-1 with TRBJ2-7, with 10 positions matching TRBD2. The CDR3 is 17 residues long. CDR1 and CDR2 (germline): SGHRS, YFSETQ. V was pared by 0 bases and J by 6 bases, with 12 bases of the junction left unmatched. This CDR3 reads CASSLAGLAGGLGEQYF. The CDR3 DNA follows: TGCGCCAGCAGCTTGGCGGGGTTAGCGGGGGGTCTGGGCGAGCAGTACTTC.

This clone came up once. The rearrangement joins TRBV5-1 to TRBJ2-1; D perhaps matches TRBD2 (5 bases). The germline V gene encodes CDR1 SGHRS and CDR2 YFSETQ. The CDR3 contains 14 residues. Trimming removed 3 bases at V and 0 bases at J, with 7 bases between. In nucleotides, the CDR3 is TGCGCCAGCAGCTCAGGAGGCTCCTACAATGAGCAGTTCTTC. Its translation: CASSSGGSYNEQFF.

CDR3 in DNA: TGCGCCAGCAGCCAGGGACAGACCTACACTGAAGCTTTCTTT. Encoded protein: CASSQGQTYTEAFF. V and J are TRBV5-1 and TRBJ1-1; TRBD1 matches at 7 bases. Trimming cost V 4 bases and J 3 bases; bases outside gene matches: 6. Germline V gene sequence: CDR1 SGHRS, CDR2 YFSETQ. This CDR3 region has 14 residues.

The count of this clone is one. This chain uses TRBV6-5 with TRBJ1-4; no firm D call. This CDR3 contains 14 residues. Trimming pared 7 bases from V and 3 bases from J, leaving 12 bases between. Per germline, CDR1 MNHEY and CDR2 SVGAGI. The CDR3 loop is CASNVGRPNEKLFF. In nucleotides, the CDR3 is TGTGCCAGCAATGTAGGCAGGCCTAATGAAAAACTGTTTTTT.